This TCR beta chain was identified during a study of radiotherapy plus CTLA-4 blockade in lung cancer. Study-wide results and limits: It was early blood T cell clone dynamics, with interferon-beta, that reportedly best predicted response. Researchers report tumor-derived TCR clones expanding in blood after radiotherapy plus ipilimumab.

The CDR3 is 14 residues long. Germline CDR1 SNHLY, CDR2 FYNNEI. The junction had 9 bases not matched to a gene; V was cut back by 7 bases and J by 6 bases. The assay was immunoSEQ multiplex PCR, and TCRdb's table has in-frame clones only and misses some. This sample has about 110,000 clones; over 75% occur once, and the top ten carry roughly 2.5%. In the case of this clone: Its antigen is not identified.

The chain recombines TRBV2 with TRBJ1-2; 9 bases align to TRBD1. This clonotype was obtained from a human donor with non-small cell lung cancer that progressed on radiotherapy plus ipilimumab. Some clones in this sample may be carry-over from other donors' samples. The specimen was peripheral blood, collected from a patient treated with radiotherapy plus ipilimumab. CDR3 sequence: CASNPTGTGNGYTF. The CDR3 region has the DNA TGTGCCAGCAACCCTACCGGGACAGGGAATGGCTACACCTTC.